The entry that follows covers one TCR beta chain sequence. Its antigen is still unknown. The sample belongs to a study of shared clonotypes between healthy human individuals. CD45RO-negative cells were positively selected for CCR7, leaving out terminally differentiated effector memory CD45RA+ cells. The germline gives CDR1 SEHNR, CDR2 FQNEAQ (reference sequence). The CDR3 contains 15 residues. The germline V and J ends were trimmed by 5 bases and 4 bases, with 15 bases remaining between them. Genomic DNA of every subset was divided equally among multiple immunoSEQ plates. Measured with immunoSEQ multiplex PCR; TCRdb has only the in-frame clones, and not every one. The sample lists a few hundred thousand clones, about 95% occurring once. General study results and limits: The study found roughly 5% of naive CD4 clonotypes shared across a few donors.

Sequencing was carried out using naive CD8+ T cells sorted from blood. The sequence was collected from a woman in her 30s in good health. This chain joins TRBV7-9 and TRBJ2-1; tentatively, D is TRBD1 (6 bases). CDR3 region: CASSPTGILYNEQFF. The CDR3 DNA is TGTGCCAGCAGCCCAACAGGGATTCTATACAATGAGCAGTTCTTC.